This T cell receptor (beta chain) came from a study of fetal regulatory T cell absence and autoimmunity. Clones were read by immunoSEQ multiplex PCR, and TCRdb kept only the in-frame ones, dropping some. The sample has 95,000 or so clones; around 72% are singletons. Germline V gives CDR1 SGDLS, CDR2 YYNGEE. This CDR3 has 16 residues. V was cut by 0 bases and J by 3 bases, with 13 bases left in between. The rearrangement uses TRBV9 and TRBJ1-5, with D maybe TRBD1 (6 bases). The TCR originated in a male donor with IPEX syndrome. The sample was pancreas tissue. The CDR3 DNA is TGTGCCAGCAGCGTAGCTTGGGGGCTCCTCAATCAGCCCCAGCATTTT. This gives the protein CASSVAWGLLNQPQHF.